This TCR beta chain was identified during a study of low-dose radiotherapy and immunotherapy resistance in tumors. This clonotype has ten or more counts. Primers used for first-strand cDNA, a TRAV- and TRBV-specific set, covered both alpha and beta chains. With a V-primer adapter and a constant-region primer, TCRs were amplified for 20 PCR cycles. TCRdb ran MiXCR on the reads and lists one entry per CDR3 protein. This sample has around 80,000 distinct CDR3 sequences, with less than 20% found just once. The V end lost 2 bases, the J end lost 1 base, and 8 bases lay between the germline ends. Germline V gene lookup returns CDR1 SGHDN and CDR2 FVKESK. CDR3 length equals 14 residues. Time point meaning: after trial treatment. Regarding treatment: LDRT plus nivolumab, ipilimumab, low-dose cyclophosphamide and aspirin (RACIN trial).

The sample here was PBMCs, taken after low-dose radiotherapy plus immunotherapy. The V call is TRBV14, the J call TRBJ2-5; no reliable D call. The receptor was isolated from a male donor with prostate cancer. CDR3 nucleotide sequence: TGTGCCAGCAGCCAAAGACCGCGCCAAGAGACCCAGTACTTC. Translated, it gives CASSQRPRQETQYF. Looking up the rest from reference TRBV14 and TRBJ2-5 gives the full variable domain: EAGVTQFPSHSVIEKGQTVTLRCDPISGHDNLYWYRRVMGKEIKFLLHFVKESKQDESGMPNNRFLAERTGGTYSTLKVQPAELEDSGVYFCASSQRPRQETQYFGPGTRLLVL.